One sample yielded the 20 T cell receptor beta chains listed below, sequenced in a study of monozygotic twins with inflammatory bowel disease. Reanalyzing the 5' RACE reads, TCRdb keeps one entry per CDR3 protein, without DNA. With some 200,000 distinct CDR3 sequences in the sample, the ten largest clones hold approximately 7.7%. The sample consisted of blood. The origin of the receptors is a human donor with ulcerative colitis or Crohn's disease, or a healthy co-twin of an affected twin (not recorded which).

J is TRBJ2-1 and V is TRBV6-1; the D call of TRBD2 rests on TCRdb alone, since no DNA is present to check it. There are 14 residues in the CDR3. CDR1 and CDR2 from the germline V gene are MNHNS and SASEGT. CDR3 residues: CASRIAGGYNEQFF.

The chain recombines TRBV6-6 with TRBJ2-1. The CDR3 spans 13 residues. Germline V gives CDR1 MNHNY, CDR2 SVGAGI (reference sequence). The CDR3 sequence: CASSYEASHEQFF.

The chain carries TRBV20-1 and TRBJ1-1; without DNA, the TCRdb call of TRBD1 cannot be checked. This CDR3 is built from 18 residues. Germline CDR1 is DFQATT and CDR2 is SNEGSKA (reference sequence). The CDR3 loop is CSARPGTATITMNTEAFF.

The CDR3 sequence: CASSSPPRRGSYGYTF. The chain employs TRBV5-4 and TRBJ1-2. This CDR3 region has 16 residues. Germline V gene data show CDR1 as SGHNT and CDR2 as YYREEE (reference sequence).

J is TRBJ1-2 and V is TRBV20-1; TCRdb proposes TRBD1, but this gene call is untestable without DNA. Germline V CDR1 and CDR2: DFQATT, SNEGSKA (reference sequence). This CDR3 comprises 12 residues. The CDR3 region is CSASKGDYGYTF.

V gene TRBV7-8 combines with J gene TRBJ1-2; TCRdb outputs TRBD1, but without DNA this stays unchecked. The CDR3 loop spans 16 amino acids. Germline-derived CDR1 and CDR2 are SGHVS and FQNEAQ. Here the CDR3 reads CASSLAWTGNPSGYTF. Based on the CDR3 plus reference TRBV7-8 and TRBJ1-2, the full variable domain is GAGVSQSPRYKVAKRGQDVALRCDPISGHVSLFWYQQALGQGPEFLTYFQNEAQLDKSGLPSDRFFAERPEGSVSTLKIQRTQQEDSAVYLCASSLAWTGNPSGYTFGSGTRLTVV.

The chain uses TRBV9 and TRBJ2-7; TCRdb indicates TRBD2, and absent DNA this call remains unverified. Germline loops: CDR1 SGDLS, CDR2 YYNGEE. The CDR3 extends over 14 amino acids. This CDR3 reads CASSPGLASLEQYF.

This chain connects TRBV7-9 to TRBJ2-5; the TCRdb D gene call, TRBD2, has no DNA to confirm it. Germline lookup yields CDR1 SEHNR and CDR2 FQNEAQ (reference sequence). This CDR3 comprises 16 residues. CDR3 loop: CASSLALGLAGETQYF.

V usage is TRBV6-1 and J usage is TRBJ2-5; as DNA is missing, the TRBD1 call by TCRdb cannot be tested. The CDR3 runs to 13 residues. Per the germline V gene, CDR1 is MNHNS and CDR2 is SASEGT. The CDR3 is CATHRGSQETQYF.

CDR3: CASSPAGQPNTGELFF. The chain employs TRBV5-1 and TRBJ2-2; TCRdb names TRBD1, which stays unverified in the absence of DNA. Germline assignment: CDR1 SGHRS and CDR2 YFSETQ. CDR3 length equals 16 residues.

The chain uses TRBV21-1 and TRBJ2-7; TCRdb picks TRBD1, but there is no DNA to check that call. TRBV21-1 is reported as a pseudogene. The CDR3 runs 15 residues. CDR3 protein: CASSPRDRWLYEQYF.

J is TRBJ2-5 and V is TRBV11-2. The CDR3 is 15 amino acids. Germline assignment: CDR1 SGHAT and CDR2 FQNNGV. CDR3 protein: CASSLDHSGIETQYF.

This sequence joins TRBV6-2 or TRBV6-3 and TRBJ2-6; TCRdb calls TRBD1, which cannot be checked without DNA. Per the germline V gene, CDR1 is MNHEY and CDR2 is SVGEGT. The length of the CDR3 is 14 residues. CDR3: CASDRSSGANVLTF.

V is TRBV12-3 or TRBV12-4 and J is TRBJ2-3; as DNA is missing, the TRBD2 call by TCRdb cannot be tested. The CDR3 runs 15 residues. The CDR3 is CASSPPASPTDTQYF.

The J gene is TRBJ2-4, the V gene TRBV5-1; TCRdb's D call, TRBD2, is unchecked because there is no DNA. The CDR3 has 16 amino acids. CDR1 and CDR2 (germline): SGHRS, YFSETQ. CDR3 protein: CASSPGEVLAKNIQYF.

This chain connects TRBV19 to TRBJ2-1; the D call from TCRdb, TRBD1, cannot be confirmed without DNA. There are 16 residues in the CDR3. Germline V gene data show CDR1 as LNHDA and CDR2 as SQIVND (reference sequence). The CDR3 here is CASSFWEGRGYNEQFF.

V gene TRBV5-1 combines with J gene TRBJ2-1. This CDR3 is 16 amino acids long. Germline-derived CDR1 and CDR2 are SGHRS and YFSETQ. CDR3 amino acids: CASSFASGSSYNEQFF.

This rearrangement joins TRBV6-1 to TRBJ2-5; TCRdb proposes TRBD2, but this gene call is untestable without DNA. Looked up from germline, CDR1 is MNHNS and CDR2 is SASEGT. The CDR3 is made up of 17 amino acids. CDR3: CASTRRLAGGDQETQYF.

The genes are TRBV27 and TRBJ2-1; TCRdb returns TRBD1, unconfirmable since there is no DNA. Germline CDR1 MNHEY, CDR2 SMNVEV (reference sequence). CDR3 size: 20 residues. The CDR3 here is CASSVRDRGRNRPFYNEQFF.

The CDR3 here is CASGPDIIGGNTIYF. The chain employs TRBV12-5 and TRBJ1-3; with no DNA, the TCRdb D assignment of TRBD1 cannot be verified. This CDR3 is built from 15 residues. Germline V lookup: CDR1 LGHNT, CDR2 FRNRAP.